Listed below are T cell receptor beta chains from one sample, sequenced in a study of neoadjuvant anti-PD-1 for oral cavity cancer. Using immunoSEQ multiplex PCR, the repertoire was profiled, and TCRdb retains in-frame clones only, with some absent. Of about 13,000 clones in the sample, 60% to 80% were seen once. Sample: PBMCs, taken after nivolumab (anti-PD-1) treatment. The receptor set was obtained from a person between 40 and 79 years old with oral cavity squamous cell carcinoma. Each CDR3 is given with its conserved first and last residue. A D gene is named only where the DNA matches it firmly. The size of a clone is reported for some rows only, either as once, few or many, or as a class for expanded clones.

J gene: TRBJ1-1
clone size: .
D gene: TRBD1
V gene: TRBV2
CDR3 DNA: TGTGCCAGCAAGAGGACAGGATGGAACACTGAAGCTTTCTTT
CDR3 protein: CASKRTGWNTEAFF

J gene: TRBJ2-1
clone size: .
D gene: TRBD2
V gene: TRBV9
CDR3 DNA: TGTGCCAGCAGCGTACTAGCGGGAGGGGTCTACAATGAGCAGTTCTTC
CDR3 protein: CASSVLAGGVYNEQFF

J gene: TRBJ1-2
clone size: .
D gene: TRBD1
V gene: TRBV5-1
CDR3 DNA: TGCGCCAGCAGCGAGGGACAGGGTTTCGATGGCTACACCTTC
CDR3 protein: CASSEGQGFDGYTF

J gene: TRBJ1-1
clone size: few
D gene: .
V gene: TRBV5-6
CDR3 DNA: TGTGCCAGCAGCTTCCTCAGCGGAAACACTGAAGCTTTCTTT
CDR3 protein: CASSFLSGNTEAFF

J gene: TRBJ1-5
clone size: .
D gene: .
V gene: TRBV19
CDR3 DNA: TGTGCCAGTAGTACCACCCAGGGGAGCAATCAGCCCCAGCATTTT
CDR3 protein: CASSTTQGSNQPQHF

J gene: TRBJ2-3
clone size: .
D gene: .
V gene: TRBV7-6
CDR3 DNA: TGTGCCAGCAGCCCGAGCACAGATACGCAGTATTTT
CDR3 protein: CASSPSTDTQYF

J gene: TRBJ2-1
clone size: .
D gene: .
V gene: TRBV28
CDR3 DNA: TGTGCCAGCAGTTTCGCCGGGACGAAATACAATGAGCAGTTCTTC
CDR3 protein: CASSFAGTKYNEQFF

J gene: TRBJ1-5
clone size: .
D gene: TRBD1
V gene: TRBV6-6
CDR3 DNA: TGTGCCAGCAGGATCGACAGGGCCGATCAGCCCCAGCATTTT
CDR3 protein: CASRIDRADQPQHF

J gene: TRBJ2-7
clone size: .
D gene: TRBD1
V gene: TRBV6-1
CDR3 DNA: TGTGCCAGCAGTGCCAGGACAGGGAATTCATACGAGCAGTACTTC
CDR3 protein: CASSARTGNSYEQYF

J gene: TRBJ2-1
clone size: once
D gene: .
V gene: TRBV27
CDR3 DNA: TGTGCCAGCAGTTTACTAGGGGAGTTATTATTCTTC
CDR3 protein: CASSLLGELLFF

J gene: TRBJ2-5
clone size: .
D gene: .
V gene: TRBV6-5
CDR3 DNA: TGTGCCAGCAGACCGACAGTTACAGAGACCCAGTACTTC
CDR3 protein: CASRPTVTETQYF

J gene: TRBJ2-3
clone size: once
D gene: TRBD2
V gene: TRBV27
CDR3 DNA: TGTGCCAGCAGTTTTAGCGGGGGCACAGATACGCAGTATTTT
CDR3 protein: CASSFSGGTDTQYF

J gene: TRBJ2-5
clone size: few
D gene: .
V gene: TRBV7-6
CDR3 DNA: TGTGCCAGCAGCTTTGGCAGACTAGAGACCCAGTACTTC
CDR3 protein: CASSFGRLETQYF

J gene: TRBJ1-5
clone size: few
D gene: .
V gene: TRBV19
CDR3 DNA: TGTGCCAGTAGTATAGAGGAGGGGCATCAGCCCCAGCATTTT
CDR3 protein: CASSIEEGHQPQHF

J gene: TRBJ2-3
clone size: .
D gene: TRBD2
V gene: TRBV2
CDR3 DNA: TGTGCCAGCAGTGTAGGAGCGGGAGTGGGCACAGATACGCAGTATTTT
CDR3 protein: CASSVGAGVGTDTQYF

J gene: TRBJ2-3
clone size: once
D gene: .
V gene: TRBV2
CDR3 DNA: TGTGCCAGTAACCTAGCGCTTTGGGCAGATACGCAGTATTTT
CDR3 protein: CASNLALWADTQYF

J gene: TRBJ2-2
clone size: few
D gene: .
V gene: TRBV10-1
CDR3 DNA: TGCGCCAGCAGTCCGATGACAACGAACACCGGGGAGCTGTTTTTT
CDR3 protein: CASSPMTTNTGELFF

J gene: TRBJ2-5
clone size: .
D gene: .
V gene: TRBV19
CDR3 DNA: TGTGCCAGTAGGGGGCGACGTGGAGAGACCCAGTACTTC
CDR3 protein: CASRGRRGETQYF

J gene: TRBJ2-1
clone size: few
D gene: .
V gene: TRBV6-6
CDR3 DNA: TGTGCCAGCAGAGACCCGAGCTCCTACAATGAGCAGTTCTTC
CDR3 protein: CASRDPSSYNEQFF

J gene: TRBJ1-1
clone size: .
D gene: .
V gene: TRBV5-1
CDR3 DNA: TGCGCCAGCAGCTTGGCCAGGGTCGAGAACACTGAAGCTTTCTTT
CDR3 protein: CASSLARVENTEAFF

J gene: TRBJ2-1
clone size: few
D gene: TRBD1
V gene: TRBV7-9
CDR3 DNA: TGTGCCAGCAGCCCGGACAGGGGGCTCACCTACAATGAGCAGTTCTTC
CDR3 protein: CASSPDRGLTYNEQFF

J gene: TRBJ2-2
clone size: .
D gene: TRBD1
V gene: TRBV13
CDR3 DNA: TGTGCCACCAACCGAGGACAGGGGAGGGCCGGGGAGCTGTTTTTT
CDR3 protein: CATNRGQGRAGELFF

J gene: TRBJ2-7
clone size: medium-sized
D gene: TRBD2
V gene: TRBV5-6
CDR3 DNA: TGTGCCAGCAGCTCCCCCTATCGTGGGACTAGCGTCCACGAGCAGTACTTC
CDR3 protein: CASSSPYRGTSVHEQYF

J gene: TRBJ1-2
clone size: few
D gene: .
V gene: TRBV6-4
CDR3 DNA: TGTGCCAGCAGTGATGGACCGTATGACTATGGCTACACCTTC
CDR3 protein: CASSDGPYDYGYTF

J gene: TRBJ2-7
clone size: .
D gene: TRBD1
V gene: TRBV7-9
CDR3 DNA: TGTGCCAGCAGCTTAGACGGGACAGTGTACGAGCAGTACTTC
CDR3 protein: CASSLDGTVYEQYF

J gene: TRBJ2-2
clone size: .
D gene: TRBD1
V gene: TRBV5-6
CDR3 DNA: TGTGCCAGCAGCGATCGACAGGGGGCTACGTTCGGGGAGCTGTTTTTT
CDR3 protein: CASSDRQGATFGELFF